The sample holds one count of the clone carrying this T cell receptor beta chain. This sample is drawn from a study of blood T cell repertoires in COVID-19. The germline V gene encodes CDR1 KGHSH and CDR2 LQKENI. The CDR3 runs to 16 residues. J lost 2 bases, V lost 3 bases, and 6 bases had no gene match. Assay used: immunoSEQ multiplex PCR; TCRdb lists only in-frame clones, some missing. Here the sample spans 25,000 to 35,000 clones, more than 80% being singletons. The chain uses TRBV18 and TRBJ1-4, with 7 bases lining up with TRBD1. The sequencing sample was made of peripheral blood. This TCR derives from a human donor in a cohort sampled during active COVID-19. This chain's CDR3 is CASSPNTGVTNEKLFF. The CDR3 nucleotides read TGTGCCAGCTCACCGAACACAGGGGTGACTAATGAAAAACTGTTTTTT. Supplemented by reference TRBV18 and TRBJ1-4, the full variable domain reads NAGVMQNPRHLVRRRGQEARLRCSPMKGHSHVYWYRQLPEEGLKFMVYLQKENIIDESGMPKERFSAEFPKEGPSILRIQQVVRGDSAAYFCASSPNTGVTNEKLFFGSGTQLSVL.